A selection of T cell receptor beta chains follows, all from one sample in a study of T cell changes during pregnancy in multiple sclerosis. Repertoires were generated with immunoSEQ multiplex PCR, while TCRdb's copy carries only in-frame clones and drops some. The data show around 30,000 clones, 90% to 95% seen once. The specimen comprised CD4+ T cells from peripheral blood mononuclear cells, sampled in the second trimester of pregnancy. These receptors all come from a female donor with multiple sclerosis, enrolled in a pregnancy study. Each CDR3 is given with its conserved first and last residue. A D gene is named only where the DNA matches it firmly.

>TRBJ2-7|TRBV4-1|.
CASSPFGRVEQYF
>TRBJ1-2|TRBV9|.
CASSVGGQANYGYTF
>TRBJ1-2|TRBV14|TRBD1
CASSPPPGQGAGLYGYTF
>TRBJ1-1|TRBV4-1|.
CASSQNRHQGKGEAFF
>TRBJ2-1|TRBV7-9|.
CASSDNPSTYNEQFF
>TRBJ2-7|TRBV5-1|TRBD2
CASSFLTGTSGKEQYF
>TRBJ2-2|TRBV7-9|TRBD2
CASSPPLAGVGTGELFF
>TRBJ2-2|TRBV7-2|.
CASSSQTSGVSNTGELFF
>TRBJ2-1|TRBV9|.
CASSAGLYNEQFF
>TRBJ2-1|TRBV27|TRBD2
CASKTLGTSGYNEQFF
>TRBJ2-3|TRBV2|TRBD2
CASGSGGVGTDTQYF
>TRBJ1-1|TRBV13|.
CASSPPWAGNTEAFF
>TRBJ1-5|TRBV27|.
CASSLSDPRRVANQPQHF
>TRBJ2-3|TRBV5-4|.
CASRLGAGGTDTQYF
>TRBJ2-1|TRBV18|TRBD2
CASSPLAGGFHNEQFF
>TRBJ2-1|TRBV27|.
CASSLRGLSSYNEQFF
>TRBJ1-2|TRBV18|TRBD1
CASSPGQDYTF
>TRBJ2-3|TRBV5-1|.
CASSLGSGRDTQYF
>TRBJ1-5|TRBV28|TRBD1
CASSLLPVLRGHNQPQHF
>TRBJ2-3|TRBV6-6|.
CASSYRGTATDTQYF
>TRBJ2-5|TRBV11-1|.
CASSYNLRETQYF
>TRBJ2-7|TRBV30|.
CAWTGTNSYEQYF
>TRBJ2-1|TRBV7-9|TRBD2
CASGTSGNNEQFF
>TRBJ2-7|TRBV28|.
CASTESAYEQYF
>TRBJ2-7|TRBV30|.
CAWSPRTGLMTYEQYF
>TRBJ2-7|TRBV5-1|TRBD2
CASSLTSGSDEQYF
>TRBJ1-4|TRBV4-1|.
CASRPLGGTNEKLFF
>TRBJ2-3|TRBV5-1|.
CASSLVGGMGYSDTQYF
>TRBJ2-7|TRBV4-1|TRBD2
CASSQDRGLVDYEQYF
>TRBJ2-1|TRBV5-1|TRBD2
CASSLVSGRAYNEQFF
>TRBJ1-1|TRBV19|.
CASSVTGITEAFF
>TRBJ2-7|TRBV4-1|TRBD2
CASSPVGRGNEQYF
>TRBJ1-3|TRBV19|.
CASTPGRSRNTIYF
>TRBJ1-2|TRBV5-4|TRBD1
CASSLPPGTGGAGYGYTF
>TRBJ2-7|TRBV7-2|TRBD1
CASTTTGSVYEQYF
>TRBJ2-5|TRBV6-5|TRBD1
CASSRGFQETQYF
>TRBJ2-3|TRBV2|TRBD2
CASSEGLAGGKTDTQYF
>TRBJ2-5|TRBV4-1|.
CASSPEGESGKETQYF
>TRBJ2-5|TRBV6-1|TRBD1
CASSGGTGVGETQYF
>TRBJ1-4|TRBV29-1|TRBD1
CSVPTGVGEKLFF
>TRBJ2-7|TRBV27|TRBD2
CASSPSPSGANYEQYF
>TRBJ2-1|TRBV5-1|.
CASSLRLATEQFF
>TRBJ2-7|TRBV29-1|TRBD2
CSVEDRPGGGSSYEQYF
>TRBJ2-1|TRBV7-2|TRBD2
CASSLVATSGNNEQFF
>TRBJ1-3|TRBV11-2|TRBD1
CASSLGTGILSGNTIYF
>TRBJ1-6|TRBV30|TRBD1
CAWSPDRGSSPLHF
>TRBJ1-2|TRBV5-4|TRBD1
CASSSPGTGGGGYTF
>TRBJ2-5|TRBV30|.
CAWSAPAPAGLLQKETQYF
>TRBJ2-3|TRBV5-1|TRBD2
CASSLAAAGADTQYF
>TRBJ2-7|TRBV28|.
CASSRGQKRYEQYF
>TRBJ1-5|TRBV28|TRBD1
CASSQGAGNQPQHF
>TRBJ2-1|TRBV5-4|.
CATKGVGGGLSEQFF
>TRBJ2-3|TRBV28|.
CASSLRQPDTQYF